The rows below give T cell receptor beta chains drawn from one sample of a study of blood T cell repertoires in COVID-19. Clones were sequenced by immunoSEQ multiplex PCR, and TCRdb holds only the in-frame ones, with some missing. Among some 80,000 clones, 86% were seen once, and the ten largest hold 22%. The specimen sequenced was peripheral blood. Receptors were obtained from a woman of 80 years or more in a cohort sampled during active or convalescent COVID-19. Both conserved end residues are part of each CDR3. The D gene is left open where the match is weak. Some rows mark clone size as missing; the rest say once, few, many or name a class of expanded clone.

D	size	V	J	DNA	CDR3
NA	NA	TRBV29-1	TRBJ2-6	TGCAGCGTCCCCACCAGGACAAGCTCTGGGGCCAACGTCCTGACTTTC	CSVPTRTSSGANVLTF
NA	few	TRBV27	TRBJ1-5	TGTGCCAGCAGTTCACGACAGACTAGCAATCAGCCCCAGCATTTT	CASSSRQTSNQPQHF
TRBD2	once	TRBV10-2	TRBJ2-7	TGCGCCAGCAGTGAAGCTAGCGGCATCTACGAGCAGTACTTC	CASSEASGIYEQYF
NA	NA	TRBV5-5	TRBJ2-2	TGTGCCAGCAGACTACTTGGGGAGCTGTTTTTT	CASRLLGELFF
TRBD1	NA	TRBV2	TRBJ1-1	TGTGCCAGCAGGTTCACCCGGACAGGGAGGAACACTGAAGCTTTCTTT	CASRFTRTGRNTEAFF
TRBD1	few	TRBV27	TRBJ1-2	TGTGCCAGCAGTTCCTGGACAGGGAGGGATGGCTACACCTTC	CASSSWTGRDGYTF
NA	NA	TRBV5-1	TRBJ2-7	TGCGCCAGCAGCCCCGGGGTCGAGCAGTACTTC	CASSPGVEQYF
NA	NA	TRBV7-9	TRBJ1-1	TGTGCCAGCAGCTTAAGGTGGACAGCGACTGAAGCTTTCTTT	CASSLRWTATEAFF
NA	NA	TRBV28	TRBJ1-4	TGTGCCGCCCACAGGGAAGCTCCAACTAATGAAAAACTGTTTTTT	CAAHREAPTNEKLFF
NA	NA	TRBV28	TRBJ2-7	TGTGCCAGCAGTTCCCACTACGAGCAGTACTTC	CASSSHYEQYF
TRBD1	NA	TRBV10-3	TRBJ2-3	TGTGCCATTCAGACGGGACAGGGGTATACAGATACGCAGTATTTT	CAIQTGQGYTDTQYF
NA	NA	TRBV5-5	TRBJ1-5	TGTGCCAGCAGCTGGGCAGGGGCGTACAATCAGCCCCAGCATTTT	CASSWAGAYNQPQHF
NA	NA	TRBV12-3/TRBV12-4	TRBJ2-1	TGTGCCAGCAGCATGGTCAGCAATGAGCAGTTCTTC	CASSMVSNEQFF
TRBD1	NA	TRBV29-1	TRBJ2-3	TGCAGCCTTCGACAGGGGTCCACAGATACGCAGTATTTT	CSLRQGSTDTQYF
TRBD2	NA	TRBV4-2	TRBJ2-1	TGTGCCAGCAGCCACTCTAGCGGGAGAGAACACAATGAGCAGTTCTTC	CASSHSSGREHNEQFF
NA	NA	TRBV3-1/TRBV3-2	TRBJ2-7	TGTGCCAGCAGCCGGGAGGTGGGACGGGACGAGCAGTACTTC	CASSREVGRDEQYF
TRBD1	NA	TRBV5-1	TRBJ1-3	TGCGCCAGCAGCAGGGGGACAGAGCCTGGAAACACCATATATTTT	CASSRGTEPGNTIYF
TRBD1	NA	TRBV18	TRBJ2-7	TGTGCCAGCTCACCTACTGGGACAGGGGGCTACGAGCAGTACTTC	CASSPTGTGGYEQYF
TRBD2	NA	TRBV19	TRBJ2-7	TGTGCCAGTAGTATCGGGACGGGACTAGCGGGATCCTACGAGCAGTACTTC	CASSIGTGLAGSYEQYF
NA	NA	TRBV11-2	TRBJ1-3	TGTGCCAGCAGCCTCCTGCGGGGAACTGGAAACACCATATATTTT	CASSLLRGTGNTIYF
TRBD1	NA	TRBV11-2	TRBJ2-1	TGTGCCAGCAGCTTCGGGACAGGACCCAATGAGCAGTTCTTC	CASSFGTGPNEQFF
NA	NA	TRBV5-1	TRBJ1-3	TGCGCCAGCAGCTTGCTGGCAGGGGCTGGAAACACCATATATTTT	CASSLLAGAGNTIYF
TRBD1	NA	TRBV24-1	TRBJ2-5	TGTGCCACCAGTGACCCCGGACAGGGAGAGGAGACCCAGTACTTC	CATSDPGQGEETQYF
TRBD2	NA	TRBV5-1	TRBJ2-7	TGCGCCAGCAGCCCGACTAGCGGGCCGCTTTCCTACGAGCAGTACTTC	CASSPTSGPLSYEQYF
TRBD1	NA	TRBV4-2	TRBJ2-7	TGTGCCAGCAGCCAAGAAGGGCAGGGGGCTTACGAGCAGTACTTC	CASSQEGQGAYEQYF
NA	NA	TRBV28	TRBJ2-7	TGTGCCAGCAGTTTATCAGGGACATATATCCCGAATACGGTCTACGAGCAGTACTTC	CASSLSGTYIPNTVYEQYF
NA	NA	TRBV2	TRBJ2-4	TGTGCCAGCAGCGCGACCCAACCAGGGAACATTCAGTACTTC	CASSATQPGNIQYF
TRBD2	NA	TRBV9	TRBJ2-1	TGTGCCAGCAGCGTAACGGGAGGCTCCTACAATGAGCAGTTCTTC	CASSVTGGSYNEQFF
TRBD2	NA	TRBV5-1	TRBJ2-1	TGCGCCAGCGTACCCGGACTAGCGGGAGGCCCCTATATCAATGAGCAGTTCTTC	CASVPGLAGGPYINEQFF
NA	NA	TRBV7-2	TRBJ1-1	TGTGCCAGCAGCTTAGCCCTGACAGGAAAAGCTTTCTTT	CASSLALTGKAFF
NA	NA	TRBV28	TRBJ2-1	TGTGCCAGCATGAGGGCTAGCGTTCCGAGGGAGCAGTTCTTC	CASMRASVPREQFF
NA	once	TRBV2	TRBJ2-1	TGTGCCAGCAGGGACAGATTCTACAATGAGCAGTTCTTC	CASRDRFYNEQFF
NA	many	TRBV15	TRBJ1-5	TGTGCCACCGGAGGGGAGGTTCAGCCCCAGCATTTT	CATGGEVQPQHF
TRBD2	NA	TRBV7-8	TRBJ2-3	TGTGCCAGCAGCGAAAGACTAGCGGGAGGCCCAGATACGCAGTATTTT	CASSERLAGGPDTQYF
TRBD2	once	TRBV7-3	TRBJ2-7	TGTGCCAGCAGCTTCGCGGCGGGAGGTTACGAGCAGTACTTC	CASSFAAGGYEQYF
TRBD1	NA	TRBV7-8	TRBJ1-1	TGTGCCAGCAGATACAGGGGAGGCACTGAAGCTTTCTTT	CASRYRGGTEAFF
TRBD1	NA	TRBV3-1/TRBV3-2	TRBJ1-5	TGTGCCAGCAGACCCGAAACAGGGGAAGTGAGTAATCAGCCCCAGCATTTT	CASRPETGEVSNQPQHF
NA	NA	TRBV6-4	TRBJ2-7	TGTGCCAGCATTAACAACCTAGCGCTAAAGCCCTACGAGCAGTACTTC	CASINNLALKPYEQYF
TRBD1	NA	TRBV12-3/TRBV12-4	TRBJ1-1	TGTGCCAGCAGTTTGGCAGGGGGAACTGAAGCTTTCTTT	CASSLAGGTEAFF
NA	once	TRBV2	TRBJ1-5	TGTGCCAGCAGTGCGTCGGTACAGCCCCAGCATTTT	CASSASVQPQHF
TRBD1	once	TRBV6-1	TRBJ2-7	TGTGCCAGCAGTGATGAGACAGGGTACTATTACGAGCAGTACTTC	CASSDETGYYYEQYF
NA	once	TRBV30	TRBJ1-2	TGTGCCTGGAGGCGGGGGGCGAACTATGGCTACACCTTC	CAWRRGANYGYTF
NA	NA	TRBV11-3	TRBJ1-2	TGTGCCAGCAGCTTCGCAGGGCCTGGCTATGGCTACACCTTC	CASSFAGPGYGYTF
NA	NA	TRBV19	TRBJ2-4	TGTGCCAGTAGTAATTACGGAGATATTCAGTACTTC	CASSNYGDIQYF
TRBD1	NA	TRBV19	TRBJ1-5	TGTGCCAGTAGTACGCAGGGGGCAGGCAATCAGCCCCAGCATTTT	CASSTQGAGNQPQHF
TRBD1	NA	TRBV19	TRBJ1-5	TGTGCCAGTAGTATCTCGGCAGGGGGCAGTCAGCCCCAGCATTTT	CASSISAGGSQPQHF
NA	NA	TRBV28	TRBJ1-1	TGTGCCAGCAGTTTATCAGGGTGGGAAGCTTTCTTT	CASSLSGWEAFF
TRBD1	NA	TRBV5-1	TRBJ1-1	TGCGCCAGCAGCGCGACAGGGTTGAACACTGAAGCTTTCTTT	CASSATGLNTEAFF
TRBD2	NA	TRBV3-1/TRBV3-2	TRBJ2-1	TGTGCCAGCAGCCAACCAGCGGGAGGGCCCTACAATGAGCAGTTCTTC	CASSQPAGGPYNEQFF
NA	NA	TRBV10-3	TRBJ1-3	TGTGCCATCATGGCAGAACCTGGAAACACCATATATTTT	CAIMAEPGNTIYF
NA	NA	TRBV6-5	TRBJ1-6	TGTGCCAGCGGTTGGGAGGGTTCACCCCTCCACTTT	CASGWEGSPLHF
TRBD1	NA	TRBV3-1/TRBV3-2	TRBJ1-4	TGTGCCAGCAGCCAAGGGGACAGTGAAAAACTGTTTTTT	CASSQGDSEKLFF
NA	NA	TRBV3-1/TRBV3-2	TRBJ1-4	TGTGCCAGCGGAGGGCGTGGGGAAATCAAACTGTTTTTT	CASGGRGEIKLFF
NA	NA	TRBV5-1	TRBJ2-7	TGCGCCAGCAGCCCTGGGACACCTCACTCCTACGAGCAGTACTTC	CASSPGTPHSYEQYF
NA	NA	TRBV5-6	TRBJ1-6	TGTGCCAGCAGCTTGTTGACTGAGGGCTCACCCCTCCACTTT	CASSLLTEGSPLHF